The source of this TCR beta chain is a study of blood T cell repertoires in COVID-19. Looking at the study overall: Spain, Italy and the United States supplied samples that represented acute and convalescent COVID-19. The cDNA or gDNA used as material had been derived from T cells, B-cell-depleted T cells, or PBMCs.

Sequencing was performed with immunoSEQ multiplex PCR; in TCRdb, only in-frame clones are kept and a portion is missing. The sample contains a few hundred thousand clones, roughly nine tenths of which appear only once. Between the trimmed V and J ends, which lost 0 bases and 3 bases, there was a span of 9 bases. Per the germline V gene, CDR1 is MNHEY and CDR2 is SVGAGI. The CDR3 runs 14 residues. The source material was peripheral blood. This receptor was taken from a man between 65 and 85 years old with acute or convalescent COVID-19. The V call is TRBV6-5, the J call TRBJ2-7; perhaps TRBD2 as D (6 bases). As DNA, the CDR3 is TGTGCCAGCAGTTACTCTGCGGGACTCTACGAGCAGTACTTC. Encoded protein: CASSYSAGLYEQYF.